This T cell receptor (beta chain) was sequenced for a study of blood T cell repertoires in COVID-19. Germline values: CDR1 SGHTA, CDR2 FQGNSA. Trimming removed 1 base at V and 5 bases at J, with 11 bases between. This CDR3 comprises 15 residues. Participants' reported clinical history set cohort assignment. Two consecutive negative NP/OP PCR tests, clearance, or resolved symptoms defined Cohort 3 recovery. Sequenced by immunoSEQ multiplex PCR; TCRdb stores in-frame clones only, minus some. The data hold some 320,000 clones, with roughly nine tenths observed a single time. The source material was PBMCs or T cells enriched from blood (not recorded which). The V gene is TRBV7-2, the J gene TRBJ2-2; D remains unclear. The sequence came from a man aged 60 to 75 who had recovered from COVID-19. The CDR3 is CASSLDTIPTGELFF. CDR3 in DNA: TGTGCCAGCAGCTTAGATACTATCCCTACCGGGGAGCTGTTTTTT. Based on the CDR3 plus reference TRBV7-2 and TRBJ2-2, the full variable domain is GAGVSQSPSNKVTEKGKDVELRCDPISGHTALYWYRQSLGQGLEFLIYFQGNSAPDKSGLPSDRFSAERTGGSVSTLTIQRTQQEDSAVYLCASSLDTIPTGELFFGEGSRLTVL.